This TCR beta chain stems from a study of T cell responses to AZD1222 COVID-19 vaccine. The study's findings and limits: Seropositive AZD1222 recipients at baseline numbered only five or six. In a largely white British group with more females than males, clonal diversity was possibly underestimated.

Of note for this clone: The antigen is undetermined.

The assay was immunoSEQ multiplex PCR, and TCRdb's table has in-frame clones only and misses some. Seen here are 200,000 or so clones, 80% to 95% observed once, and the top ten hold roughly 0.99%. There are 14 residues in the CDR3. The V gene lost 0 bases and the J gene lost 3 bases, with 9 bases spanning the gap. Germline V gives CDR1 SGDLS, CDR2 YYNGEE. The sequence came from an adult who received the AZD1222 COVID-19 vaccine. The sample consisted of peripheral blood, taken 28 days after the second AZD1222 dose. This rearrangement joins TRBV9 to TRBJ2-5; weak D call: TRBD2 (6 bases). The CDR3 DNA is TGTGCCAGCAGCGTAGGCGGGAAGGAAGAGACCCAGTACTTC. It yields the protein CASSVGGKEETQYF.